This T cell receptor (beta chain) was identified during a study of T cell responses to AZD1222 COVID-19 vaccine. Findings of the study overall: Most donors were white British and more were female, and clonal diversity was possibly underestimated. Seropositive status at baseline applied to only a handful of AZD1222 recipients. Once two AZD1222 doses were given, Spike-specific TCR breadth and depth went up.

In regard to this clone: Its matching antigen is unknown.

Assay used: immunoSEQ multiplex PCR; TCRdb lists only in-frame clones, some missing. The sample contains some 66,000 clones, more than 75% of which appear only once. Germline lookup yields CDR1 KGHDR and CDR2 SFDVKD. The V gene lost 4 bases and the J gene lost 7 bases, with 10 bases spanning the gap. This CDR3 is built from 13 residues. The receptor was derived from an adult in good health. The J gene is TRBJ2-1, the V gene TRBV24-1; D is unclear. The sample in question was peripheral blood, obtained on day 0 of AZD1222 vaccination. Here the CDR3 DNA reads TGTGCCACCAGTGACCCCGGACGGAATGAGCAGTTCTTC. This sequence encodes CATSDPGRNEQFF.